This T cell receptor (beta chain) is drawn from a study of cytomegalovirus exposure and HLA in healthy donors (dated by TCRdb to 2015 to 2018). For the wider study: According to an earlier analysis of several hundred of the donors, about 179 million T cells yielded roughly 110 million unique TCR beta sequences and 276 Gb of sequence data. Around 330 gigabases of sequencing data and 70 million to 100 million unique TCR sequences made up an early release that covered roughly 670 HLA-typed donors. Among the roughly 380 genotyped donors, more than 70% belonged to the genetic ancestry cluster associated with self-reported Caucasian donors. The study aimed to test whether cataloging public T cell receptors could reveal signatures of past pathogen exposure. The T cell repertoires of 700 or so subjects were profiled by immunosequencing and related to cytomegalovirus serostatus. Besides the first cohort of approximately 670 subjects, a separate validation cohort made up of over 95 different subjects was used. High-throughput TCR immunosequencing, statistical association of individual TCRs with disease status, and machine learning were combined to predict cytomegalovirus infection status. A later analysis re-examined previously published TCR beta repertoires from about 700 donors and added high-resolution HLA genotyping to investigate patterns of TCR occurrence. Rather than using new phenotypic data, the later analysis identified candidate immune exposures from TCR beta sequences and from how often those sequences occurred across donors. An earlier analysis of 500 to 650 of the donors applied high-throughput TCR beta sequencing to assess whether each TCR beta V gene segment acted as functional or pseudogenic. Donor age, sex, ethnicity and CMV serostatus were collected together with the repertoire data. Genome-wide SNP genotypes for about 60% of the roughly 670 donors were used in a later genetic analysis, which treated that subset as a discovery cohort. All discovery cohort repertoires had been generated using a single sequencing platform. HLA typing covered class I and class II loci at four-digit resolution. Typing coverage varied by locus: about 629-640 donors for A, B, C, DRB1 and DQB1; more than 500 for DQA1; over 600 for DPA1; 450 to 480 for DPB1. A few DR-DQ haplotypes were treated as single units for association and clustering because of strong linkage in the cohort. Among approximately 370 genotyped donors of the cohort, an average of around 220,000 unique TCR beta nucleotide sequences was sequenced per donor, of which about 18% were non-productive. Here is what the overall study found, with its caveats: Most CMV-associated TCR beta chains appeared to be HLA-restricted in a later analysis, and the HLA associations seemed to be driven largely by CMV exposure. The cohort was sequenced for TCR beta chains only, and without alpha or paired-chain data the features that could be detected were limited. Sequencing depth was assumed to be roughly uniform across donors in the presence/absence analyses, though that assumption may not hold. Three of the identified cytomegalovirus-associated TCR beta chains were confirmed in vitro to be specific for cytomegalovirus antigens. In a later genetic analysis, fewer N-insertions in productive TCRs were reported among donors in an Asian-associated ancestry cluster than the roughly 700-donor mean. The classifier was reported to diagnose cytomegalovirus status with high specificity and sensitivity in both the original and validation cohorts. Linkage disequilibrium might explain the correlated functional status among segregating V segments, but an unknown experimental factor could not be excluded. A group of highly shared sequence variants was considered likely to be a technical artifact of the sequencing pipeline. In a later analysis, HLA-associated TCR beta chains showed more clonal expansion and lower generation probabilities than non-associated chains that were equally common. In the study, some 160 TCR beta chains were listed as associated with cytomegalovirus. Over 15 rarely observed V segments, including chromosome 9 orphons, were excluded from the earlier analysis of about 500 of the donors because counts were too low. Some IMGT-functional V segments, including TRBV6-2 and TRBV6-3, could not be distinguished by the 87-base-pair reads and were therefore excluded. A further reported finding was that TCR beta sequences accurately predicted the HLA-A and HLA-B alleles for most subjects in the first cohort. A later analysis found that TCR association rates varied across HLA loci, with DRB1 alleles showing the most associated TCRs and HLA-C alleles the fewest. In an earlier analysis of approximately 590 of the donors, most TCR beta V segments appeared in productive rearrangements about 87% or about 30% of the time, broadly matching IMGT annotations. When HLA alleles, especially DR and DQ, strongly co-occurred, TCR associations were difficult to assign to individual alleles. In a later analysis, several top co-occurrence clusters were reported to appear linked to parvovirus B19, influenza, CMV and Epstein-Barr virus. The only immune exposure information available for the cohort was CMV serostatus. A later genetic analysis associated a missense DCLRE1C variant with V-gene and J-gene trimming of TCR beta chains, and an independent cohort replicated the association. Specific HLA alleles were associated with 16,951 TCR beta sequences at a false discovery rate of 0.05 in a later analysis. Most TCR sequences were seen in very few donors, while some public TCRs were found in many individuals. Because HLA typing was missing for some donors at each locus, association tests included only the typed subset. It was suggested by the authors that the approach could potentially be generalized to other disease states and immunological phenotypes.

This clone was detected only once. Its antigen target is currently unknown. Base qualities are not at hand, and no much larger clone is one base apart. The method behind the library was the immunoSEQ multiplex PCR assay. A mixture of 60 forward primers for TCR Vbeta segments and 13 reverse primers for TCR Jbeta segments was used in the multiplex PCR. The CDR3 region of rearranged TCR beta genes was amplified from genomic DNA by a multiplex PCR assay. Amplified TCR beta libraries were sequenced as 87-base-pair reads on the Illumina HiSeq System. Per the original workflow: A later analysis tallied around 87 million unique TCR beta chains across the 666 repertoires, and approximately 9.9 million of those chains were shared by two or more donors. A nearest-neighbor algorithm error-corrected the raw reads and collapsed the reads into unique sequences, merging closely related sequences to remove PCR and sequencing errors. CDR3 sequences were aligned to IMGT reference sequences to assign V, D and J gene segments. For a sequence to be retained, at least a six-nucleotide match to both a V gene segment and a J gene segment was required. A rearrangement was called productive if the CDR3 had no stop codons and remained in frame with V and J, and every other rearrangement was called non-productive. Following IMGT convention, CDR3 was defined as the stretch from the second conserved V-encoded cysteine to the conserved J-encoded phenylalanine. The earlier analysis of about 560 of the donors excluded any sequence lacking an unambiguous match to a single V gene segment. An earlier analysis of 450 to 650 of the donors called V segments functional above 56.7% productive rearrangements and segregating when the between-donor standard deviation exceeded 5%. A statistical classification framework was built for diagnosing cytomegalovirus status from the catalog of TCR beta chain sequences. V and J gene assignment, in a later analysis, came from comparing TCR nucleotide sequences with IMGT/GENE-DB human TR gene sequences. Using the TCRdist pipeline, a later analysis assigned CDR3 sequences along with most-parsimonious VDJ recombination scenarios. In a later analysis, each TCR beta chain was defined by its CDR3 amino acid sequence together with its V-gene family, and reads lacking a unique V-gene family were excluded. As a way to deal with suspected cross-contamination and a sequencing artifact, a later analysis dropped roughly 600 nucleotide sequences that were highly shared and had low generation probability. In a later analysis, a clonal expansion index was calculated for each public chain from normalized within-repertoire ranks of inferred template counts. A later analysis computed generation probabilities with a VDJ recombination model fitted to out-of-frame rearrangements, and checked the results against IGoR. A later analysis scored TCR-TCR, TCR-HLA and TCR-CMV co-occurrence with hypergeometric tests, applying a repertoire-size bias correction to TCR pairs. To estimate false discovery rates, a later analysis permuted the HLA or CMV assignments 20 times. A later analysis grouped co-occurring TCRs with DBSCAN, adding TCRdist sequence similarity when clustering within HLA-allele-positive subsets. Co-occurrence clustering excluded repertoires with fewer than 30,000 or more than 120,000 public chains, plus five with anomalous nucleotide sharing. TCRdb took this table from immuneACCESS and kept in-frame rearrangements with V and J called. Such tables lack part of the clones; where checked against another copy, unresolved V genes explain under half of the gap, and the rest is unexplained. D and trimming were read from the DNA, whereas the V and J calls and clone size are those reported in that table. The sample contains around 150,000 clones, more than 70% of them found a single time. About 3.1% of the sample is in the top ten clones.

The cohort was made up of roughly 670 healthy bone marrow donors. At the time of sampling, all cohort members were nominally healthy, though unrecorded immune exposures were likely present. The donor tested CMV seronegative and was one of the 352 seronegative cohort members. Every donor gave a peripheral blood sample, and the peripheral blood mononuclear cells from that sample were used for TCR beta sequencing. The Qiagen DNeasy Blood Extraction Kit was used to extract genomic DNA from the blood cell samples. The cysteine opens and the phenylalanine closes a CDR3 of 15 amino acids. The CDR3 DNA has 45 bases and is translated from base 1. CDR1 and CDR2, per the germline V gene (reference sequence), are SGHNT and YYREEE. Trimming takes 4 bases from V and 5 bases from J, and the germline ends sit 18 bases apart.

The TCR originated in a middle-aged man in good health and CMV-seronegative. The rearrangement combines TRBV5-4 with TRBJ2-5; the best D guess is TRBD2, with 7 bases matching. Sequenced material: PBMCs. The DNA reads TGTGCCAGCAGCCCGAAGGGGGGGACGGGGGAGACCCAGTACTTC. This translates into CASSPKGGTGETQYF. With the portions outside the CDR3 filled from the reference TRBV5-4 and TRBJ2-5 genes, the complete variable region becomes ETGVTQSPTHLIKTRGQQVTLRCSSQSGHNTVSWYQQALGQGPQFIFQYYREEENGRGNFPPRFSGLQFPNYSSELNVNALELDDSALYLCASSPKGGTGETQYFGPGTRLLVL.